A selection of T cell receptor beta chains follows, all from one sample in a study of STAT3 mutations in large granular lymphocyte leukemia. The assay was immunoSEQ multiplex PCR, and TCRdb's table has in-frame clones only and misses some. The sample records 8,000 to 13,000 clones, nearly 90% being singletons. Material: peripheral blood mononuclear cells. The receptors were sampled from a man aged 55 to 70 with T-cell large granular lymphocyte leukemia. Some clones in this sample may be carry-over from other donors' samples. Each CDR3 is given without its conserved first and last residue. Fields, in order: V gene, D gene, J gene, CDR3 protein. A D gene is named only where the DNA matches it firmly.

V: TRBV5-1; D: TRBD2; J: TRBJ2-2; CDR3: ASSLELAGAELF
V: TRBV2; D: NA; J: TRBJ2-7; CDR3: ASSESIPSYEQY
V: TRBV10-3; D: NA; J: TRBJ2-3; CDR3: AIQAISSTDTQY
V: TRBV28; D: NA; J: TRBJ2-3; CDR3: ASSLRDSQY
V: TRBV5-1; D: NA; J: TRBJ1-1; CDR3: ASSLGQPNTEAF
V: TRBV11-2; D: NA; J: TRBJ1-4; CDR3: ASRSFGRRNEKLF
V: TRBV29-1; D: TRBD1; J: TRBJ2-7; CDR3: SVEGGQGANEQY
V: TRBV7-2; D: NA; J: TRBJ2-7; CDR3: ASSLSSYYEQY
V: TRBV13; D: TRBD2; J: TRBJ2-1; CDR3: ASSLGHRRESPYNEQF
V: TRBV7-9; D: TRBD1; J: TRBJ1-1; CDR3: ASSLAGQGATEAF
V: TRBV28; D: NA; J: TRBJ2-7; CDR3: ASSRTLSSYEQY
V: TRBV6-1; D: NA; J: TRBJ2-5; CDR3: ASSRDWTETQY